This entry lists 27 T cell receptor beta chains sequenced from one sample in a study of CD8 T cells in ankylosing spondylitis. TCRdb redid the calling of the 5' RACE reads with MiXCR, one entry per CDR3 protein. The sample has 30,000 to 45,000 distinct CDR3 sequences; under 15% are singletons. Sequencing used synovial fluid, either unsorted or a sorted T cell fraction (not recorded which). Receptors originate from a male donor with ankylosing spondylitis.

This chain uses TRBV25-1 with TRBJ2-1; 9 bases line up with TRBD1. Germline values: CDR1 MGHDK, CDR2 SYGVNS. This CDR3 region has 16 residues. V dropped 3 bases and J dropped 4; count of bases not matched to a gene: 7. This CDR3 reads CASSEGQGRRYNEQFF. The CDR3 DNA follows: TGTGCCAGCAGTGAGGGACAGGGTCGACGGTACAATGAGCAGTTCTTC. The whole variable domain, remainder taken from reference TRBV25-1 and TRBJ2-1, is EADIYQTPRYLVIGTGKKITLECSQTMGHDKMYWYQQDPGMELHLIHYSYGVNSTEKGDLSSESTVSRIRTEHFPLTLESARPSHTSQYLCASSEGQGRRYNEQFFGPGTRLTVL.

This clonotype was seen a few times. The rearrangement links TRBV29-1 to TRBJ1-2, with D unresolved. This CDR3 has 14 amino acids. Trimming took off 0 bases at V and 3 bases at J, with 11 bases between the two ends. Per the germline V gene, CDR1 is SQVTM and CDR2 is ANQGSEA. CDR3 protein: CSVEEGPGDYGYTF. CDR3 DNA: TGCAGCGTTGAAGAAGGTCCGGGCGACTATGGCTACACCTTC.

This clonotype appeared many times. The chain recombines TRBV6-5 with TRBJ2-2; D is possibly TRBD1 or TRBD2 (7 bases each). This CDR3 spans 16 amino acids. V was pared by 5 bases and J by 4 bases, with 17 bases between. Per germline, CDR1 MNHEY and CDR2 SVGAGI. The DNA for the CDR3 is TGTGCCAGCAGTCCCCCTGACAGGGAGGGCACCGGGGAGCTGTTTTTT. This gives the protein CASSPPDREGTGELFF.

In this sample, this clonotype turned up a few times. The rearrangement links TRBV6-1 to TRBJ2-1, with D perhaps matching TRBD2 (5 bases). From germline, CDR1 is MNHNS and CDR2 SASEGT. This CDR3 has 14 amino acids. Trimming stripped 2 bases from V and 8 bases from J, with 13 bases between. The CDR3 is CASSETAGRDEQFF. CDR3 nucleotides: TGTGCCAGCAGTGAAACGGCGGGTCGGGATGAGCAGTTCTTC.

This chain uses TRBV6-1 with TRBJ1-2, with D perhaps matching TRBD1 (6 bases). V shed 4 bases and J shed 2 bases, with 17 bases lying between them. The V gene's germline CDR1 is MNHNS and CDR2 SASEGT. The CDR3 is made up of 16 amino acids. The CDR3 sequence is CASSVGTPRANYGYTF. As DNA, the CDR3 is TGTGCCAGCAGTGTCGGGACACCCCGGGCAAACTATGGCTACACCTTC.

The chain employs TRBV11-2 and TRBJ2-1; 9 bases line up with TRBD2. After removal of 3 bases from V and 5 bases from J, the junction contained 14 bases not matched to a gene. Germline lookup yields CDR1 SGHAT and CDR2 FQNNGV. CDR3 length: 18 residues. CDR3 DNA: TGTGCCAGCAGCTTTTTAGCGGGGGTCCGAAGCACCGACAATGAGCAGTTCTTC. It yields the protein CASSFLAGVRSTDNEQFF.

This clonotype was seen only a few times. The chain joins TRBV28 to TRBJ2-1; 8 bases are shared with TRBD2. The trim removed 0 bases at V and 5 bases at J, leaving 6 bases unmatched. Germline V gene sequence: CDR1 MDHEN, CDR2 SYDVKM. The CDR3 covers 16 residues. The CDR3 spells CASSLWTAGDNNEQFF. For the CDR3, the DNA is TGTGCCAGCAGTTTATGGACAGCGGGGGACAACAATGAGCAGTTCTTC.

The genes are TRBV24-1 and TRBJ2-1, with 9 bases identical to TRBD2. Germline V gene lookup returns CDR1 KGHDR and CDR2 SFDVKD. V shed 4 bases, J shed 10 bases, and the junction held 13 bases outside the gene matches. The CDR3 totals 16 residues. CDR3 residues: CATSETGLAGGGEQFF. CDR3 bases: TGTGCCACCAGTGAAACGGGACTAGCTGGTGGGGGGGAGCAGTTCTTC.

The V gene is TRBV5-5, the J gene TRBJ2-5, with TRBD2 matching over 13 bases. The germline gives CDR1 SGHKS, CDR2 YYEKEE (reference sequence). This CDR3 comprises 16 residues. Trimming at V came to 4 bases and at J to 5 bases, leaving 8 bases not matched to a gene. The CDR3 spells CASSEGLAGVFETQYF. Written as DNA, the CDR3 is TGTGCCAGCAGCGAAGGACTAGCGGGGGTTTTTGAGACCCAGTACTTC. The full variable domain, with the rest looked up from reference TRBV5-5 and TRBJ2-5, is DAGVTQSPTHLIKTRGQQVTLRCSPISGHKSVSWYQQVLGQGPQFIFQYYEKEERGRGNFPDRFSARQFPNYSSELNVNALLLGDSALYLCASSEGLAGVFETQYFGPGTRLLVL.

This clonotype has more than one count but fewer than ten. CDR3 nucleotides: TGTGCCAGCAGCCACGGACTCTACGAGCAGTACTTC. Translated, it gives CASSHGLYEQYF. This chain uses TRBV7-2 with TRBJ2-7; D possibly corresponds to TRBD2 (5 bases). The CDR3 consists of 12 residues. From germline, CDR1 is SGHTA and CDR2 FQGNSA. Trimming took off 5 bases at V and 3 bases at J, with 8 bases between the two ends. The full variable domain, in which reference TRBV7-2 and TRBJ2-7 provide the parts outside the CDR3, is GAGVSQSPSNKVTEKGKDVELRCDPISGHTALYWYRQSLGQGLEFLIYFQGNSAPDKSGLPSDRFSAERTGGSVSTLTIQRTQQEDSAVYLCASSHGLYEQYFGPGTRLTVT.

This clonotype has more than one count but fewer than ten. The chain links TRBV6-1 to TRBJ2-4, with 8 bases matching TRBD1. CDR1 is MNHNS, CDR2 SASEGT, per germline. The CDR3 contains 15 residues. The trim removed 6 bases at V and 3 bases at J, leaving 7 bases unmatched. This CDR3 reads CASSPGQGDKNIQYF. The CDR3 DNA reads as TGTGCCAGCAGCCCCGGACAGGGTGACAAAAACATTCAGTACTTC.

This clonotype was seen many times. The chain employs TRBV7-9 and TRBJ1-4, with 8 bases identical to TRBD1. CDR3 length: 18 residues. The V segment lost 4 bases and the J segment 8 bases; nucleotides outside the gene matches: 18. In germline, CDR1 is SEHNR, CDR2 FQNEAQ (reference sequence). This CDR3 is CASSSLTGDKTESEKLFF. The DNA of the CDR3 is TGTGCCAGCAGCTCCCTGACAGGGGATAAGACGGAATCGGAAAAACTGTTTTTT. The full variable domain, in which reference TRBV7-9 and TRBJ1-4 provide the parts outside the CDR3, is DTGVSQNPRHKITKRGQNVTFRCDPISEHNRLYWYRQTLGQGPEFLTYFQNEAQLEKSRLLSDRFSAERPKGSFSTLEIQRTEQGDSAMYLCASSSLTGDKTESEKLFFGSGTQLSVL.

This clonotype was observed at least ten times. This chain connects TRBV5-5 to TRBJ2-1; D perhaps matches TRBD2 (5 bases). V lost 4 bases and J lost 3, with 17 bases in between. Germline-derived CDR1 and CDR2 are SGHKS and YYEKEE (reference sequence). CDR3 size: 16 residues. The chain's CDR3 is CASSATDFFLYNEQFF. CDR3 nucleotides: TGTGCCAGCAGCGCCACGGACTTTTTCCTCTACAATGAGCAGTTCTTC.

This clonotype showed up just a few times. The J gene is TRBJ1-2, the V gene TRBV7-8; D ambiguous. Looked up from germline, CDR1 is SGHVS and CDR2 is FQNEAQ. This CDR3 has 13 amino acids. V gave up 0 bases and J gave up 2 bases, with 4 bases separating them. The CDR3 nucleotides read TGTGCCAGCAGCTTAGCAGGAAACTATGGCTACACCTTC. Translated: CASSLAGNYGYTF.

This clonotype was counted at least ten times. V is TRBV9 and J is TRBJ1-6; 9 bases are a match to TRBD1. CDR1 SGDLS and CDR2 YYNGEE come from the germline V gene. V trimming: 6 bases; J trimming: 7 bases; junction bases outside the gene matches: 8. The CDR3 is 15 residues long. The CDR3 sequence is CASTETGGGNSPLHF. Here the CDR3 DNA reads TGTGCCAGCACCGAGACAGGGGGAGGAAATTCACCCCTCCACTTT.

This sequence joins TRBV20-1 and TRBJ2-1; maybe TRBD2 (5 bases). The CDR3 runs 14 residues. V shed 3 bases and J shed 4 bases, with 13 bases lying between them. Germline CDR1 DFQATT, CDR2 SNEGSKA (reference sequence). The CDR3 bases are TGCAGTGCTAGCGATTGGGAGCTATACAATGAGCAGTTCTTC. Protein sequence: CSASDWELYNEQFF.

This clonotype has at least ten counts. This sequence joins TRBV21-1 and TRBJ2-1. TRBV21-1 has pseudogene status. The length of the CDR3 is 13 residues. The CDR3 loop is CASSKIGWGEQFF. In DNA form, the CDR3 reads TGTGCCAGCAGCAAAATAGGCTGGGGAGAGCAGTTCTTC.

This clonotype occurred many times. CDR3 in amino acids: CASKPAAFSYEQYF. The CDR3 DNA sequence: TGCGCCAGCAAGCCCGCGGCATTTTCCTACGAGCAGTACTTC. V usage is TRBV5-1 and J usage is TRBJ2-7; D not certain. The CDR3 length is 14 residues. CDR1 and CDR2 (germline): SGHRS, YFSETQ. Deletions cut 6 bases from V and 1 base from J, with 14 bases between.

This clonotype was counted many times. The chain couples TRBV5-6 to TRBJ2-7; unclear D gene. V gave up 1 base and J gave up 3 bases, with 17 bases separating them. The CDR3 is 16 amino acids. Germline-derived CDR1 and CDR2 are SGHDT and YYEEEE. CDR3 loop: CASSLWWSSENYEQYF. Here the CDR3 DNA reads TGTGCCAGCAGCTTGTGGTGGAGCTCAGAAAACTACGAGCAGTACTTC.

This clonotype was picked up a small number of times. The chain links TRBV20-1 to TRBJ2-1, with D perhaps matching TRBD2 (6 bases). Germline V gene sequence: CDR1 DFQATT, CDR2 SNEGSKA (reference sequence). The CDR3 is 15 amino acids. Trimming pared 1 base from V and 8 bases from J, leaving 18 bases between. Here the CDR3 DNA reads TGCAGTGCTAGAGGGCTGGCGGGACTTGGGTATGAGCAGTTCTTC. This gives the protein CSARGLAGLGYEQFF.

V is TRBV6-2 or TRBV6-3 and J is TRBJ2-1; 8 bases line up with TRBD2. CDR1 MNHEY and CDR2 SVGEGT come from the germline V gene. The CDR3 length is 15 residues. V lost 6 bases to trimming and J lost 3 bases; unmatched junction nucleotides: 7. Here the CDR3 reads CASSLERGYYNEQFF. CDR3 sequence (DNA): TGTGCCAGCAGCTTAGAGCGGGGGTACTACAATGAGCAGTTCTTC.

This CDR3 is CASSQVLGLAGAQQYF. The CDR3 DNA follows: TGCGCCAGCAGCCAAGTTCTGGGACTAGCGGGAGCGCAGCAGTACTTC. The rearrangement uses TRBV4-1 and TRBJ2-7; 14 bases map to TRBD2. Looked up from germline, CDR1 is MGHRA and CDR2 is YSYEKL. This CDR3 region has 16 residues. The J segment lost 8 bases and the V segment lost 1 base, leaving 7 bases of the junction unmatched.

The chain uses TRBV4-3 and TRBJ1-1; the D is unclear. Per the germline V gene, CDR1 is LGHNA and CDR2 is YSLEER. Trimming took 5 bases from V and 5 from J, leaving 18 bases between them. This CDR3 is built from 15 residues. The CDR3 loop is CASSVVHSLPTEAFF. The DNA of the CDR3 is TGCGCCAGCAGCGTAGTACACAGCTTACCGACTGAAGCTTTCTTT.

Many counts were recorded for this clonotype. This chain uses TRBV11-1 with TRBJ2-1; 10 nucleotides align to TRBD2. Trimming at V came to 5 bases and at J to 4 bases, leaving 23 bases not matched to a gene. The CDR3 totals 21 residues. CDR1 and CDR2 from the germline V gene are SGHAT and FQDESV (reference sequence). The CDR3 sequence: CASSRWRVGEGKLAGYNEQFF. CDR3 nucleotide sequence: TGTGCCAGCAGCCGTTGGAGGGTGGGGGAGGGAAAACTAGCGGGATACAATGAGCAGTTCTTC.

In this sample, this clonotype turned up a few times. The chain links TRBV6-5 to TRBJ1-1; D is ambiguous. The CDR3 spans 12 residues. From germline, CDR1 is MNHEY and CDR2 SVGAGI. The V end was cut by 6 bases, the J end by 1 base, with 6 bases between. CDR3 in amino acids: CASRQSNTEAFF. The CDR3, as DNA: TGTGCCAGCAGGCAATCGAACACTGAAGCTTTCTTT.

This clonotype was recorded a few times. The chain joins TRBV11-2 to TRBJ2-7; unclear D gene. CDR3 length: 13 amino acids. Germline CDR1 SGHAT, CDR2 FQNNGV. V was trimmed by 6 bases and J by 7 bases, leaving 16 bases between them. The CDR3 loop reads CASRSDGKGEQYF. The CDR3 bases are TGTGCCAGCAGATCCGACGGCAAAGGGGAGCAGTACTTC.

This clonotype was found a few times. The rearrangement uses TRBV5-1 and TRBJ2-5; TRBD1 matches 8 bases. Per the germline V gene, CDR1 is SGHRS and CDR2 is YFSETQ. Trimming cost V 5 bases and J 0 bases; bases outside gene matches: 12. CDR3 length: 17 amino acids. The DNA for the CDR3 is TGCGCCAGCAGTCGCCCGAGTCGGGGACAGGACCAAGAGACCCAGTACTTC. Translation gives CASSRPSRGQDQETQYF.